This T cell receptor beta chain was found in a study of blood T cell repertoires in COVID-19. Sequencing used immunoSEQ multiplex PCR; TCRdb keeps in-frame clones, though not all of them. This sample has 120,000 to 150,000 clones; 85% to 90% occur once, and the top ten carry 1.2%. Everyone who took part was about 18 to 90 years old, and they came from about 25 US areas. Allocation to cohorts depended on clinical history reported by the participants. Sequencing input: PBMCs or T cells enriched from blood (not recorded which). This sequence was found in a woman aged 25 to 39 with acute COVID-19.

This CDR3 reads CASSDSGADTQYF. The CDR3 DNA reads TGTGCCAGCAGTGACTCCGGGGCAGATACGCAGTATTTT. The chain links TRBV6-4 to TRBJ2-3; possibly TRBD2 for D (5 bases). The CDR3 is made up of 13 amino acids. Per germline, CDR1 MRHNA and CDR2 SNTAGT. The V end was cut by 0 bases, the J end by 4 bases, with 5 bases between.